Sequencing of this T cell receptor beta chain was carried out in a study of neurological immune-mediated disorders. Germline V gene sequence: CDR1 MNHNY, CDR2 SVGAGI (reference sequence). J gave up 2 bases and V 7 bases, and 8 bases lay outside the gene matches. The CDR3 runs 15 residues. This clonotype was counted ten times or more. Its antigen is undetermined. TCRdb reanalysed the 5' RACE reads using MiXCR and keeps one entry per CDR3 protein. The sample includes about 92,000 distinct CDR3 sequences, 3% to 4% of them seen just once. Study-wide points: Levels of TCR clonal expansion peaked in HTLV-1-associated myelopathy and reached their lowest in multiple sclerosis, under those of healthy controls.

The origin of this receptor is a woman aged 50 to 65 with multiple sclerosis. The J gene is TRBJ2-5, the V gene TRBV6-6; TRBD2 aligns across 9 bases. Material: PBMCs. The CDR3 nucleotides are TGTGCCAGCAACCGAGCGGGGGGTAAACAAGAGACCCAGTACTTC. Its translation is CASNRAGGKQETQYF.